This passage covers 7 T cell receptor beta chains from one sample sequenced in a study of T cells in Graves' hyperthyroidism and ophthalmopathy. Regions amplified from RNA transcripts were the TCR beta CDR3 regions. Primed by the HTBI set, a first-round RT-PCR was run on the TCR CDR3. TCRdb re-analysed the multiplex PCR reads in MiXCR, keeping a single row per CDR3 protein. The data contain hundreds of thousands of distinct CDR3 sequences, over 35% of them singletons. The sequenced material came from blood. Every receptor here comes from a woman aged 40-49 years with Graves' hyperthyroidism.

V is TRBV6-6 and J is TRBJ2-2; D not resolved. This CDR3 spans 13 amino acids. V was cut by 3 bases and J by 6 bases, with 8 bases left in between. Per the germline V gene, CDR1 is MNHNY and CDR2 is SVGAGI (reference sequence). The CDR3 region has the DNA TGTGCCAGCAGTTATCAGTGGGCCGGGGAGCTGTTTTTT. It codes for CASSYQWAGELFF.

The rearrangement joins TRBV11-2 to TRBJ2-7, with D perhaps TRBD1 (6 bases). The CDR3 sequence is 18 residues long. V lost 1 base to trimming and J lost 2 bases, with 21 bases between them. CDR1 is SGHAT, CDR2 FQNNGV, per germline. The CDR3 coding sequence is TGTGCCAGCAGCTTAGGGACTTACAGGGATTTGGATCCCTACGAGCAGTACTTC. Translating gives CASSLGTYRDLDPYEQYF.

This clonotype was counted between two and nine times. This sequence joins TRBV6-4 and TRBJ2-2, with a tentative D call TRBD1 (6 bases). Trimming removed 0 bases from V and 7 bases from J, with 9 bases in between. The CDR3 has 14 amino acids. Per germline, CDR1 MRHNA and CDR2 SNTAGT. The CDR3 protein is CASSDSSDSGELFF. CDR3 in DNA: TGTGCCAGCAGTGACTCATCGGACAGCGGGGAGCTGTTTTTT.

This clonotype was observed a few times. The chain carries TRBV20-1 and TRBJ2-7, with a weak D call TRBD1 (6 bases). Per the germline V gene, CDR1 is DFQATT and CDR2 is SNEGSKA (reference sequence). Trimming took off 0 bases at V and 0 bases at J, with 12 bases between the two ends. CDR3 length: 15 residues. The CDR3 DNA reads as TGCAGTGCTAGAGATGGGGGCCAGAGCTCCTACGAGCAGTACTTC. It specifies CSARDGGQSSYEQYF.

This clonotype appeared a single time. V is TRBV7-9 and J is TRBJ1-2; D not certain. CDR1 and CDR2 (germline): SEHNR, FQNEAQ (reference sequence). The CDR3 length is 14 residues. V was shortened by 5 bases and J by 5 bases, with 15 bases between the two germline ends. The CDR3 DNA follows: TGTGCCAGCAGCCAAGATTGGGCTGCGTATGGCTACACCTTC. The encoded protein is CASSQDWAAYGYTF. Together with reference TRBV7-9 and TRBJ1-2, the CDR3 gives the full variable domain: DTGVSQNPRHKITKRGQNVTFRCDPISEHNRLYWYRQTLGQGPEFLTYFQNEAQLEKSRLLSDRFSAERPKGSFSTLEIQRTEQGDSAMYLCASSQDWAAYGYTFGSGTRLTVV.

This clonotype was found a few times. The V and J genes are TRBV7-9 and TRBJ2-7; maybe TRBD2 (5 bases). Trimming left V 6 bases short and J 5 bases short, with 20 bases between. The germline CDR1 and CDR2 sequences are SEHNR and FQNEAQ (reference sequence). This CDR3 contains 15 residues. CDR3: CASRRWTDPGDEQYF. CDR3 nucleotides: TGTGCCAGCAGGAGGTGGACTGACCCCGGCGACGAGCAGTACTTC.

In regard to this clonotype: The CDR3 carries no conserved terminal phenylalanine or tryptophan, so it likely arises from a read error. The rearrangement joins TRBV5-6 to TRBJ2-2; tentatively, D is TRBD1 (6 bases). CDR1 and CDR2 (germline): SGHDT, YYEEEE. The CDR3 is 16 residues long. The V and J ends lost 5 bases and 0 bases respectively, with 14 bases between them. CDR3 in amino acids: CASSLTGLANTGELFL. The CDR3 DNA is TGTGCCAGCAGTCTGACAGGTTTAGCGAACACCGGGGAGCTGTTTCTT.